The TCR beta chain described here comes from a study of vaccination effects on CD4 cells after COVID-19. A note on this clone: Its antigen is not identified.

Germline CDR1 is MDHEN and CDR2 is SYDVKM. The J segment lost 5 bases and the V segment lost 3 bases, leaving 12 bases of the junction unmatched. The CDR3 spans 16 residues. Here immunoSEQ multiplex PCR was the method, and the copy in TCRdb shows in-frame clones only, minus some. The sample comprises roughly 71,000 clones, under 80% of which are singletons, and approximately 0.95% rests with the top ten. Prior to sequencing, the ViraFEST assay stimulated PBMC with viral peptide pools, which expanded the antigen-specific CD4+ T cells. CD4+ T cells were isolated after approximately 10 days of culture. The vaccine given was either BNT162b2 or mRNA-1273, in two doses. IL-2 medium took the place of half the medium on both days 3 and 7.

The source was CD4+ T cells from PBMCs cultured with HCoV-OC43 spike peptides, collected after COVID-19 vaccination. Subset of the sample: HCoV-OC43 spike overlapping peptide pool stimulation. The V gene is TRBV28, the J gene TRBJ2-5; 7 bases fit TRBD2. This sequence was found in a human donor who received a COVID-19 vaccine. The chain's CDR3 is CASSFRPGRGAETQYF. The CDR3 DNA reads TGTGCCAGCAGTTTTCGGCCTGGGAGGGGCGCGGAGACCCAGTACTTC.